These 25 T cell receptor beta chains originate from one sample sequenced in a study of cytomegalovirus exposure and HLA in healthy donors. The PCR employed 60 Vbeta primers together with 13 Jbeta primers. Sequenced by immunoSEQ multiplex PCR; TCRdb stores in-frame clones only, minus some. The sample carries approximately 50,000 clones, approximately 80% recorded once. Sequenced sample: PBMCs. The source is a man aged 30 to 45 in good health and CMV-seronegative.

This clone is a singleton in its sample. The chain combines TRBV5-1 with TRBJ2-7, with TRBD1 matching 10 bases. The junction had 14 bases not matched to a gene; V was cut back by 8 bases and J by 0 bases. Germline values: CDR1 SGHRS, CDR2 YFSETQ. The CDR3 has 17 residues. The CDR3 region is CASSGTGDIGNSYEQYF. The CDR3 region has the DNA TGCGCCAGTTCGGGGACAGGGGACATTGGAAACTCCTACGAGCAGTACTTC.

This sequence joins TRBV6-5 and TRBJ2-1; 8 bases line up with TRBD2. CDR3 size: 15 residues. After removal of 6 bases from V and 7 bases from J, the junction contained 11 bases not matched to a gene. CDR1 is MNHEY, CDR2 SVGAGI, per germline. CDR3: CASSLSGSSGNEQFF. The CDR3 bases are TGTGCCAGCAGCCTCAGCGGGAGTAGCGGTAATGAGCAGTTCTTC.

The table lists this clone with a few counts. The genes are TRBV14 and TRBJ2-1; D is uncertain. The ends were cut back, 6 bases at V and 4 bases at J, with 4 bases in the middle. The CDR3 covers 11 residues. Germline V gene data show CDR1 as SGHDN and CDR2 as FVKESK. As DNA, the CDR3 is TGTGCCAGCAGGTCGTACAATGAGCAGTTCTTC. As protein: CASRSYNEQFF.

This chain links TRBV4-3 with TRBJ1-6, with 10 positions matching TRBD1. Losses at the gene ends were 0 bases for V and 5 bases for J; bases not matched to a gene: 10. The CDR3 consists of 19 residues. Germline CDR1 is LGHNA and CDR2 is YSLEER. The CDR3, as DNA: TGCGCCAGCAGCCAAGAGATATTGGGACAGGGGAACAATAATTCACCCCTCCACTTT. Translating it yields CASSQEILGQGNNNSPLHF.

V and J are TRBV4-3 and TRBJ1-2, with a weak D call TRBD1 (5 bases). The CDR3 consists of 15 residues. CDR1 and CDR2 (germline): LGHNA, YSLEER. The germline V and J ends were trimmed by 0 bases and 7 bases, with 15 bases remaining between them. CDR3 nucleotides: TGCGCCAGCAGCCAAGATCGCCGCGGGAGGGGTGGCTACACCTTC. This gives the protein CASSQDRRGRGGYTF.

The chain combines TRBV6-5 with TRBJ2-5; 13 bases agree with TRBD2. The J call may be faulty, since TRBJ2-7 better matches the DNA end. CDR1 and CDR2 (germline): MNHEY, SVGAGI. The CDR3 has 15 residues. CDR3: CASSIGTSGMGEQYF. The CDR3 coding sequence is TGTGCCAGCAGCATCGGGACTAGCGGGATGGGCGAGCAGTACTTC.

The rearrangement links TRBV6-5 to TRBJ2-5; TRBD2 agrees at 7 bases. The J call could be wrong; TRBJ2-7 is a better fit for the DNA end. The CDR3 has 13 amino acids. Germline lookup yields CDR1 MNHEY and CDR2 SVGAGI. The CDR3 region is CASSLAASYEQYF. CDR3 DNA sequence: TGTGCCAGCAGTCTAGCGGCCTCCTACGAGCAGTACTTC.

This rearrangement joins TRBV27 to TRBJ2-1; the match to TRBD2 covers 9 bases. CDR3 length equals 18 residues. V shed 4 bases and J 0 bases; nucleotides not matched to a gene: 10. Germline V CDR1 and CDR2: MNHEY, SMNVEV (reference sequence). The CDR3 protein is CASSSPTSGQYSYNEQFF. The CDR3 region has the DNA TGTGCCAGCAGTTCCCCCACTAGCGGGCAGTACTCCTACAATGAGCAGTTCTTC.

The gene calls are TRBV5-6 and TRBJ1-1; no reliable D call. Germline V lookup: CDR1 SGHDT, CDR2 YYEEEE. This CDR3 has 13 residues. Trimming stripped 4 bases from V and 2 bases from J, with 9 bases between. DNA of the CDR3: TGTGCCAGCAGCCGTGATACAAACACTGAAGCTTTCTTT. Amino acids: CASSRDTNTEAFF. Looking up the rest from reference TRBV5-6 and TRBJ1-1 gives the full variable domain: DAGVTQSPTHLIKTRGQQVTLRCSPKSGHDTVSWYQQALGQGPQFIFQYYEEEERQRGNFPDRFSGHQFPNYSSELNVNALLLGDSALYLCASSRDTNTEAFFGQGTRLTVV.

CDR3 loop: CAWRVGQGRTDTQYF. CDR3 sequence (DNA): TGTGCCTGGAGGGTCGGACAGGGGCGCACAGATACGCAGTATTTT. The chain joins TRBV30 to TRBJ2-3; 9 bases align to TRBD1. The CDR3 loop spans 15 amino acids. Germline V CDR1 and CDR2: GTSNPN, SVGIG (reference sequence). The junction had 5 bases not matched to a gene; V was cut back by 3 bases and J by 1 base.

This chain connects TRBV7-2 to TRBJ2-3; the match to TRBD2 covers 9 bases. After removal of 1 base from V and 1 base from J, the junction contained 3 bases not matched to a gene. There are 16 residues in the CDR3. The germline V gene encodes CDR1 SGHTA and CDR2 FQGNSA. CDR3: CASSLGTSVGTDTQYF. DNA of the CDR3: TGTGCCAGCAGCTTAGGGACTAGCGTAGGCACAGATACGCAGTATTTT.

J is TRBJ2-7 and V is TRBV9; 10 nucleotides match TRBD2. V trimming: 0 bases; J trimming: 1 base; junction bases outside the gene matches: 1. The CDR3 covers 15 residues. The germline V gene encodes CDR1 SGDLS and CDR2 YYNGEE. CDR3 sequence (DNA): TGTGCCAGCAGCGTAGTAGCGGGGGGATCCTACGAGCAGTACTTC. This gives the protein CASSVVAGGSYEQYF. The complete variable domain, with remaining parts taken from reference TRBV9 and TRBJ2-7, reads DSGVTQTPKHLITATGQRVTLRCSPRSGDLSVYWYQQSLDQGLQFLIQYYNGEERAKGNILERFSAQQFPDLHSELNLSSLELGDSALYFCASSVVAGGSYEQYFGPGTRLTVT.

V usage is TRBV4-1 and J usage is TRBJ2-3, with TRBD2 matching 8 bases. V lost 0 bases and J lost 3; bases outside the gene matches: 5. CDR1 is MGHRA and CDR2 is YSYEKL in the germline V gene. CDR3 length: 16 amino acids. The CDR3 DNA reads TGCGCCAGCAGCCAAGATCGGAGACTAGCGACAGATACGCAGTATTTT. Translating gives CASSQDRRLATDTQYF.

The chain joins TRBV21-1 to TRBJ2-1; TRBD2 is taken as the D call from the table, unchecked against the DNA. TRBV21-1 is shown as a pseudogene. The CDR3 extends over 17 amino acids. In DNA, the CDR3 is TGTGCCAGCAGCGCGGGGCTAGCGGGAGGGTCCTACAATGAGCAGTTCTTC. Amino acid sequence: CASSAGLAGGSYNEQFF.

The gene calls are TRBV27 and TRBJ2-5; 9 bases are a match to TRBD1. With the DNA end fitting TRBJ2-7 better, the J assignment may be wrong. In germline, CDR1 is MNHEY, CDR2 SMNVEV (reference sequence). CDR3 size: 11 residues. The CDR3 DNA reads as TGTGCCAGCGGGACAGGGATCGAGCAGTACTTC. Protein product: CASGTGIEQYF.

The rearrangement joins TRBV5-5 to TRBJ1-1; the D gene is possibly TRBD1 (6 bases). V lost 0 bases and J 1 base, leaving 7 bases between the germline ends. Looked up from germline, CDR1 is SGHKS and CDR2 is YYEKEE (reference sequence). The CDR3 is 14 amino acids. The CDR3 region has the DNA TGTGCCAGCAGCTTGGAAGGGGGGAACACTGAAGCTTTCTTT. Its translation is CASSLEGGNTEAFF.

The chain carries TRBV27 and TRBJ1-1; 8 bases line up with TRBD1. Germline V gene sequence: CDR1 MNHEY, CDR2 SMNVEV (reference sequence). The CDR3 covers 13 residues. After removal of 5 bases from V and 1 base from J, the junction contained 0 bases not matched to a gene. For the CDR3, the DNA is TGTGCCAGCAGTGGACAGGGGAACACTGAAGCTTTCTTT. Protein product: CASSGQGNTEAFF.

Only a few counts were recorded for this clone. The V and J genes are TRBV29-1 and TRBJ1-2; D is possibly TRBD1 (5 bases). The CDR3 sequence is 10 residues long. CDR1 is SQVTM and CDR2 is ANQGSEA in the germline V gene. The V end was cut by 6 bases, the J end by 8 bases, with 10 bases between. Here the CDR3 reads CSVATGGYTF. Written as DNA, the CDR3 is TGCAGCGTGGCCACAGGAGGCTACACCTTC.

The rearrangement links TRBV29-1 to TRBJ2-7, with TRBD1 as a possible D gene (5 bases). The CDR3 runs 12 residues. Between the trimmed V and J ends, which lost 8 bases and 3 bases, there was a span of 14 bases. The germline V gene encodes CDR1 SQVTM and CDR2 ANQGSEA. The CDR3 region is CSYQGNHYEQYF. The CDR3, as DNA: TGCAGCTATCAGGGAAATCACTACGAGCAGTACTTC.

The chain has TRBV6-1 and TRBJ2-1, with TRBD1 identical over 11 bases. CDR1 is MNHNS and CDR2 is SASEGT in the germline V gene. This CDR3 spans 14 amino acids. V dropped 6 bases and J dropped 9; count of bases not matched to a gene: 7. The CDR3 bases are TGTGCCAGCAGGCCGGGACAGGGGGTCGGTGAGCAGTTCTTC. As protein: CASRPGQGVGEQFF.

V is TRBV30 and J is TRBJ2-7; D is unresolved. This CDR3 comprises 14 residues. Germline values: CDR1 GTSNPN, CDR2 SVGIG (reference sequence). The V end lost 3 bases, the J end lost 2 bases, and 14 bases lay between the germline ends. The CDR3 DNA follows: TGTGCCTGGAGCAAGGCAGGCAGTACCTACGAGCAGTACTTC. This gives the protein CAWSKAGSTYEQYF.

The chain has TRBV11-2 and TRBJ2-3; 9 bases are shared with TRBD2. V shed 6 bases, J shed 4 bases, and the junction held 8 bases outside the gene matches. Per the germline V gene, CDR1 is SGHAT and CDR2 is FQNNGV. The CDR3 runs 15 residues. The CDR3: CASSPGTSPADTQYF. DNA for the CDR3: TGTGCCAGCAGTCCCGGGACTAGCCCCGCAGATACGCAGTATTTT.

The chain links TRBV19 to TRBJ2-6; 11 positions agree with TRBD1. With V trimmed by 6 bases and J by 1 base, 5 bases remained unmatched. Germline CDR1 and CDR2: LNHDA and SQIVND (reference sequence). This CDR3 has 17 residues. This CDR3 reads CASRPGTGGSGANVLTF. The DNA of the CDR3 is TGTGCCAGTAGGCCCGGGACAGGGGGTTCTGGGGCCAACGTCCTGACTTTC.

This rearrangement joins TRBV2 to TRBJ2-5; TRBD2 aligns across 10 bases. Trimming at V came to 6 bases and at J to 3 bases, leaving 7 bases not matched to a gene. This CDR3 is built from 15 residues. The germline gives CDR1 SNHLY, CDR2 FYNNEI. Here the CDR3 DNA reads TGTGCCAGCAGCGAGACTAGCGGGTTCGAAGAGACCCAGTACTTC. Its translation is CASSETSGFEETQYF.

As regards this clone: No DNA is shown, since the ends of the CDR3 on it are uncertain; the CDR3 is the one TCRdb lists. The V call is TRBV21-1, the J call TRBJ2-4; the table assigns TRBD2, which was not confirmed against the DNA. TRBV21-1 is a pseudogene segment. The CDR3 has 21 amino acids, counting both end residues. The CDR3 sequence is CASSTTSAPGLAGGLQNIQYF.